A selection of T cell receptor beta chains follows, all from one sample in a study of graft-versus-host responses after intestinal transplantation. Repertoires were generated with immunoSEQ multiplex PCR, while TCRdb's copy carries only in-frame clones and drops some. The table records fewer than 85,000 clones, approximately 93% of them present only once. The antigens of these receptors remain unknown. Sequenced material: unstimulated CD8+ T cells sorted from spleen or lymph node cells, taken before intestinal transplant. Receptor source: a human donor who received an intestinal transplant. CDR3s include the opening cysteine and the closing phenylalanine or tryptophan. A D gene is named only where the DNA matches it firmly. Only part of the rows carry a size: once, few, many, or a class if the clone is expanded.

CDR3aa: CASSGLELFTDTQYF
CDR3nt: TGTGCCAGTAGCGGACTAGAACTCTTCACAGATACGCAGTATTTT
d_gene: TRBD2
abundance: NA
j_gene: TRBJ2-3
v_gene: TRBV19

CDR3aa: CASSVATGRGPYGYTF
CDR3nt: TGTGCCAGCAGCGTAGCTACAGGCCGGGGCCCCTATGGCTACACCTTC
d_gene: NA
abundance: NA
j_gene: TRBJ1-2
v_gene: TRBV9

CDR3aa: CASSPIGYNQPQHF
CDR3nt: TGTGCCAGCAGCCCAATTGGGTACAATCAGCCCCAGCATTTT
d_gene: NA
abundance: NA
j_gene: TRBJ1-5
v_gene: TRBV27

CDR3aa: CASSHPGQGQETQYF
CDR3nt: TGCGCCAGCAGCCATCCCGGACAGGGCCAAGAGACCCAGTACTTC
d_gene: TRBD1
abundance: NA
j_gene: TRBJ2-5
v_gene: TRBV4-1

CDR3aa: CASSLVGSGINEQFF
CDR3nt: TGTGCCAGCAGCTTAGTGGGTAGCGGGATTAATGAGCAGTTCTTC
d_gene: TRBD2
abundance: NA
j_gene: TRBJ2-1
v_gene: TRBV11-2

CDR3aa: CATSRGTSPDREETQYF
CDR3nt: TGTGCCACCAGCAGAGGGACAAGCCCTGACAGGGAAGAGACCCAGTACTTC
d_gene: TRBD1
abundance: NA
j_gene: TRBJ2-5
v_gene: TRBV15

CDR3aa: CASSLRTGVKYYGYTF
CDR3nt: TGTGCCAGCAGTTTACGGACAGGGGTGAAATACTATGGCTACACCTTC
d_gene: TRBD1
abundance: few
j_gene: TRBJ1-2
v_gene: TRBV28

CDR3aa: CASSVAVPREPQHF
CDR3nt: TGTGCCAGCAGTGTAGCGGTCCCCAGGGAGCCCCAGCATTTT
d_gene: NA
abundance: once
j_gene: TRBJ1-5
v_gene: TRBV2

CDR3aa: CASSSDGGDSGGNQPQHF
CDR3nt: TGTGCCAGCAGCTCAGACGGAGGAGACAGTGGAGGCAATCAGCCCCAGCATTTT
d_gene: NA
abundance: NA
j_gene: TRBJ1-5
v_gene: TRBV5-6

CDR3aa: CASSYSTSTDTQYF
CDR3nt: TGTGCCAGCTCCTACTCGACTAGCACAGATACGCAGTATTTT
d_gene: NA
abundance: NA
j_gene: TRBJ2-3
v_gene: TRBV18

CDR3aa: CASSLSGGPSGYTF
CDR3nt: TGTGCCAGCAGCTTATCGGGCGGGCCCTCTGGCTACACCTTC
d_gene: NA
abundance: NA
j_gene: TRBJ1-2
v_gene: TRBV7-3

CDR3aa: CASSLSIGPNYNEQFF
CDR3nt: TGTGCCAGCAGTTTATCCATCGGACCCAATTACAATGAGCAGTTCTTC
d_gene: NA
abundance: NA
j_gene: TRBJ2-1
v_gene: TRBV27

CDR3aa: CASSLSPTSNEAFF
CDR3nt: TGTGCCAGCAGTTTATCGCCGACATCTAATGAAGCTTTCTTT
d_gene: NA
abundance: NA
j_gene: TRBJ1-1
v_gene: TRBV27

CDR3aa: CASSLSTATASPYNSPLHF
CDR3nt: TGTGCCAGCAGTTTATCAACCGCAACAGCTTCACCATATAATTCACCCCTCCACTTT
d_gene: NA
abundance: NA
j_gene: TRBJ1-6
v_gene: TRBV27

CDR3aa: CASSLGTENGYTF
CDR3nt: TGTGCCAGCAGCTTGGGGACGGAGAATGGCTACACCTTC
d_gene: NA
abundance: NA
j_gene: TRBJ1-2
v_gene: TRBV5-4

CDR3aa: CASSPWDTRYEQYF
CDR3nt: TGTGCCAGCAGCCCCTGGGACACGCGCTACGAGCAGTACTTC
d_gene: NA
abundance: NA
j_gene: TRBJ2-7
v_gene: TRBV9

CDR3aa: CASSQERRGETQYF
CDR3nt: TGCGCCAGCAGCCAAGAAAGACGTGGAGAGACCCAGTACTTC
d_gene: NA
abundance: NA
j_gene: TRBJ2-5
v_gene: TRBV4-1

CDR3aa: CASSVDGFTEAFF
CDR3nt: TGTGCCAGCAGCGTAGACGGGTTCACTGAAGCTTTCTTT
d_gene: NA
abundance: NA
j_gene: TRBJ1-1
v_gene: TRBV9

CDR3aa: CASSQEGGPYEQYF
CDR3nt: TGCGCCAGCAGCCAAGAGGGGGGGCCCTACGAGCAGTACTTC
d_gene: NA
abundance: NA
j_gene: TRBJ2-7
v_gene: TRBV4-1

CDR3aa: CATSRDYSIYGYTF
CDR3nt: TGTGCCACCAGCAGAGACTACAGCATCTATGGCTACACCTTC
d_gene: NA
abundance: NA
j_gene: TRBJ1-2
v_gene: TRBV15

CDR3aa: CASSASAGTGDTQYF
CDR3nt: TGTGCCAGCAGTGCTAGTGCAGGGACGGGAGATACGCAGTATTTT
d_gene: NA
abundance: NA
j_gene: TRBJ2-3
v_gene: TRBV27